Below are 19 T cell receptor beta chains sequenced from a single sample in a study of shared clonotypes between healthy human individuals. Only in-frame clones appear in the TCRdb table, and some are missing; sequencing was by immunoSEQ multiplex PCR. The sample contains some 2,500,000 clones, just under 95% of which appear only once. The specimen sequenced was naive CD4+ T cells from PBMCs. Subset specified: CD45RA+ positively selected. These receptors all stem from a man aged 18 to 30 in good health. Some clones in this sample may be carry-over from other donors' samples.

The genes are TRBV28 and TRBJ1-3, with 7 nucleotides matching TRBD1. The CDR3 totals 17 residues. The V segment lost 3 bases and the J segment 2 bases; nucleotides outside the gene matches: 10. Germline-derived CDR1 and CDR2 are MDHEN and SYDVKM. CDR3 residues: CASSFFLGTGAGNTIYF. For the CDR3, the DNA is TGTGCCAGCAGTTTTTTTTTAGGAACAGGGGCTGGAAACACCATATATTTT.

This clone was found once. This rearrangement joins TRBV28 to TRBJ2-3, with 13 bases identical to TRBD2. With 5 bases clipped from V and 2 bases from J, the junction kept 10 bases outside the gene matches. This CDR3 comprises 18 residues. From germline, CDR1 is MDHEN and CDR2 SYDVKM. The CDR3: CASSPPGLAGPPTDTQYF. The CDR3 DNA reads as TGTGCCAGCAGTCCTCCGGGACTAGCGGGACCCCCCACAGATACGCAGTATTTT.

The chain joins TRBV5-1 to TRBJ2-1; 9 nucleotides align to TRBD2. The CDR3 totals 16 residues. The germline CDR1 and CDR2 sequences are SGHRS and YFSETQ. V was pared by 4 bases and J by 9 bases, with 14 bases of the junction left unmatched. In DNA form, the CDR3 reads TGCGCCAGCAGCCCCCCGGGGCTAGCGGGATGGGTTGAGCAGTTCTTC. Its protein is CASSPPGLAGWVEQFF.

V and J are TRBV5-4 and TRBJ2-1; D unresolved. Trimming removed 2 bases from V and 0 bases from J, with 12 bases in between. Germline V gene lookup returns CDR1 SGHNT and CDR2 YYREEE (reference sequence). The length of the CDR3 is 16 residues. The CDR3 loop reads CASSFAAPSSYNEQFF. The CDR3 DNA reads as TGTGCCAGCAGCTTCGCGGCACCCAGCTCCTACAATGAGCAGTTCTTC.

V is TRBV28 and J is TRBJ2-7; weak D call: TRBD2 (6 bases). This CDR3 region has 12 residues. The germline V gene has CDR1 MDHEN and CDR2 SYDVKM. Deletions cut 3 bases from V and 6 bases from J, with 9 bases between. CDR3 protein: CASSFGGREQYF. CDR3 coding DNA: TGTGCCAGCAGTTTCGGGGGTCGCGAGCAGTACTTC.

This clone occurred a few times. The rearrangement joins TRBV9 to TRBJ2-2; 11 bases map to TRBD1. The CDR3 has 14 amino acids. Germline lookup yields CDR1 SGDLS and CDR2 YYNGEE. J was trimmed by 10 bases and V by 0 bases; bases with no gene match: 2. The CDR3: CASSVGDRGLELFF. For the CDR3, the DNA is TGTGCCAGCAGCGTAGGGGACAGGGGGTTGGAGCTGTTTTTT.

This chain joins TRBV6-5 and TRBJ1-2; the D gene is possibly TRBD1 (6 bases). This CDR3 region has 16 residues. V shed 2 bases and J shed 8 bases, with 21 bases lying between them. CDR1 and CDR2 from the germline V gene are MNHEY and SVGAGI. The CDR3 nucleotides read TGTGCCAGCAGTTACCCGTTGGGGGGCCTCCGGGAGGGCTACACCTTC. Protein sequence: CASSYPLGGLREGYTF.

This rearrangement joins TRBV6-1 to TRBJ2-3, with TRBD2 as a possible D gene (6 bases). Trimming left V 6 bases short and J 1 base short, with 8 bases between. Germline V gives CDR1 MNHNS, CDR2 SASEGT. This CDR3 spans 13 amino acids. CDR3 amino acids: CASRGGGTDTQYF. For the CDR3, the DNA is TGTGCCAGCAGGGGGGGAGGCACAGATACGCAGTATTTT.

This CDR3 is CAQGGGRAKQYNEQFF. DNA for the CDR3: TGTGCGCAGGGAGGGGGGAGAGCCAAACAATACAATGAGCAGTTCTTC. The V and J genes are TRBV28 and TRBJ2-1; possibly TRBD2 for D (7 bases). The CDR3 spans 16 residues. Germline V lookup: CDR1 MDHEN, CDR2 SYDVKM.

The chain has TRBV28 and TRBJ1-4, with a possible D match to TRBD1 (5 bases). Trimming removed 6 bases at V and 6 bases at J, with 23 bases between. The length of the CDR3 is 17 residues. Per the germline V gene, CDR1 is MDHEN and CDR2 is SYDVKM. The CDR3: CASRPPGPGEKDEKLFF. CDR3 sequence (DNA): TGTGCCAGCAGACCTCCGGGGCCGGGGGAGAAGGATGAAAAACTGTTTTTT.

As to this clone: Other nucleotide sequences from this sample produce the same CDR3. The chain carries TRBV4-1 and TRBJ1-1; D unresolved. Germline V lookup: CDR1 MGHRA, CDR2 YSYEKL. The CDR3 has 13 amino acids. Trimming stripped 1 base from V and 2 bases from J, with 5 bases between. This CDR3 is CASSQAVNTEAFF. The CDR3 region has the DNA TGCGCCAGCAGCCAAGCCGTTAACACTGAAGCTTTCTTT.

The genes are TRBV5-4 and TRBJ2-2, with 9 nucleotides matching TRBD2. Germline V CDR1 and CDR2: SGHNT, YYREEE (reference sequence). The ends lost 2 bases at V and 5 bases at J; junction bases unmatched: 4. The CDR3 sequence is 15 residues long. CDR3 amino acids: CASSFRREGTGELFF. The CDR3 nucleotides are TGTGCCAGCAGCTTTCGGCGGGAGGGGACCGGGGAGCTGTTTTTT.

V is TRBV6-6 and J is TRBJ1-2; TRBD1 might be the D (5 bases). In germline, CDR1 is MNHNY, CDR2 SVGAGI (reference sequence). Trimming stripped 3 bases from V and 5 bases from J, with 19 bases between. The CDR3 runs 16 residues. CDR3 in amino acids: CASSYTGTASGYGYTF. In DNA, the CDR3 is TGTGCCAGCAGTTATACCGGGACGGCTTCAGGATATGGCTACACCTTC.

The chain employs TRBV7-3 and TRBJ2-2; TRBD2 matches at 15 bases. CDR1 SGHTA and CDR2 FQGTGA come from the germline V gene. J gave up 5 bases and V 5 bases, and 3 bases lay outside the gene matches. There are 16 residues in the CDR3. The DNA of the CDR3 is TGTGCCAGCAGCCCGGGGACTAGCGGGAGGACCGGGGAGCTGTTTTTT. Amino acids: CASSPGTSGRTGELFF.

The V and J genes are TRBV4-3 and TRBJ2-3, with 7 bases identical to TRBD2. J was trimmed by 3 bases and V by 0 bases; bases with no gene match: 9. The CDR3 totals 17 residues. Germline loops: CDR1 LGHNA, CDR2 YSLEER. The CDR3 protein is CASSQDWGGPRTDTQYF. DNA for the CDR3: TGCGCCAGCAGCCAAGATTGGGGAGGGCCTAGGACAGATACGCAGTATTTT.

V and J are TRBV9 and TRBJ2-3; a possible D gene is TRBD1 (5 bases). Trimming stripped 2 bases from V and 6 bases from J, with 13 bases between. The CDR3 runs to 14 residues. Germline CDR1 SGDLS, CDR2 YYNGEE. This CDR3 reads CASSVLTGGDTQYF. The CDR3 bases are TGTGCCAGCAGCGTTCTCACAGGTGGGGATACGCAGTATTTT.

V gene TRBV19 combines with J gene TRBJ2-7, with D maybe TRBD2 (6 bases). This CDR3 has 14 residues. V lost 5 bases to trimming and J lost 7 bases, with 18 bases between them. The V gene's germline CDR1 is LNHDA and CDR2 SQIVND (reference sequence). The CDR3 DNA follows: TGTGCCAGTAGTTACGCCCGTGAGGGAGGTGAGCAGTACTTC. Amino acid sequence: CASSYAREGGEQYF.

The chain uses TRBV28 and TRBJ1-1; the D gene is possibly TRBD1 (6 bases). Germline V lookup: CDR1 MDHEN, CDR2 SYDVKM. The CDR3 has 15 amino acids. Trimming removed 4 bases from V and 6 bases from J, with 18 bases in between. The CDR3: CASSSGRLGTPEAFF. DNA for the CDR3: TGTGCCAGCAGTTCAGGCCGTCTCGGGACACCTGAAGCTTTCTTT. Complete variable domain (other parts from reference TRBV28 and TRBJ1-1): DVKVTQSSRYLVKRTGEKVFLECVQDMDHENMFWYRQDPGLGLRLIYFSYDVKMKEKGDIPEGYSVSREKKERFSLILESASTNQTSMYLCASSSGRLGTPEAFFGQGTRLTVV.

The chain recombines TRBV28 with TRBJ1-2; maybe TRBD1 (5 bases). V lost 3 bases and J lost 8, with 19 bases in between. This CDR3 is 15 amino acids long. Per the germline V gene, CDR1 is MDHEN and CDR2 is SYDVKM. This chain's CDR3 is CASSLVAAGRDGYTF. CDR3 coding DNA: TGTGCCAGCAGTTTGGTGGCGGCAGGGAGGGACGGCTACACCTTC.